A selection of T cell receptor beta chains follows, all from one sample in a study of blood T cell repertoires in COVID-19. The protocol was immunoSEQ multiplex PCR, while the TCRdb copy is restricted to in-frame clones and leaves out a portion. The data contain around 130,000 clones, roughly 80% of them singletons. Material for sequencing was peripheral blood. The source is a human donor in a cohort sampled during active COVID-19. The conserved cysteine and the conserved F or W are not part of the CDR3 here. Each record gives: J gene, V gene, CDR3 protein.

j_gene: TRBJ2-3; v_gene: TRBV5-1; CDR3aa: ASSLGGITSTDTQY
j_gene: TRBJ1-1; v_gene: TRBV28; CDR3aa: ASSWGTDLEAF
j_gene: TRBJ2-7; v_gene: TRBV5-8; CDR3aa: ASSLDLRGNEQY
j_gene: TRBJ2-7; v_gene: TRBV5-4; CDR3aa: ASSLGEGYEQY
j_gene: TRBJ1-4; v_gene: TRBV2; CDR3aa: ASSRRGHREGEKLF
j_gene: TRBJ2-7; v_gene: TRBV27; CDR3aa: ASSLSSGTVTYEQY
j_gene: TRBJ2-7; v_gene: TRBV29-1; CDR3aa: SAPGQGGNEQY
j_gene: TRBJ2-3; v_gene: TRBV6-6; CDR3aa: ASSPVSFSTDTQY
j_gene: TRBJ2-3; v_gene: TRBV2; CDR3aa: ASSVGLAGYTDTQY
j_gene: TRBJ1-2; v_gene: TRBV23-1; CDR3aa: ASGPSGTPHNYGYT
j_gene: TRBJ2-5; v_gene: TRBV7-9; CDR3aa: ASSPATGVETQY
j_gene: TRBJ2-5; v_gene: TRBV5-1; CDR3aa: ASSPGSGALQETQY
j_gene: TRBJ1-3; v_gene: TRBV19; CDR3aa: ASSAQTGSGNTIY
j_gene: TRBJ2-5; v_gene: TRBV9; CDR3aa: ASSVGLAGYIQETQY
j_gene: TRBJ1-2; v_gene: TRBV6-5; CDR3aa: ASSSQGTVDYGYT
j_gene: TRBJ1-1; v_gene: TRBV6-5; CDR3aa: ASKPSDRVNTEAF
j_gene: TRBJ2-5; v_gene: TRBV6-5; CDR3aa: ASSFRTGGWETQY
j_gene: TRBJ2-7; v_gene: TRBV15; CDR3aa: ATSQSTGSYEQY
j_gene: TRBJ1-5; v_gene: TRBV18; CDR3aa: ASSPPTGSGNQPQH
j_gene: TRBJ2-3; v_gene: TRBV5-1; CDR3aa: ASSLGQGADTQY
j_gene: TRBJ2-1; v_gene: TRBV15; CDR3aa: ATSSSRFRF
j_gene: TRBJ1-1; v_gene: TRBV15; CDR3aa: ATSRDRDRIEAF
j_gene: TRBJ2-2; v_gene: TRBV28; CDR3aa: ASRGPGRNTGELF
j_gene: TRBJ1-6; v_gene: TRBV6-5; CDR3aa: ASSYTGTLVGSPLH
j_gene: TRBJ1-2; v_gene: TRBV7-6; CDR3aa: ASSPRQGYGYT
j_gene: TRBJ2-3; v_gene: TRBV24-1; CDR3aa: ATSDWGTQTSDTQY
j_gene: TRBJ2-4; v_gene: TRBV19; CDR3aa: ASSPKVPGVAKNIQY
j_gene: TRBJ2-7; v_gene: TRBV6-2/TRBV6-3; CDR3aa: ASSYGGGLYEQY
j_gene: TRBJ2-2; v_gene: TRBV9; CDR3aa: ASSVWAEGNTGELF
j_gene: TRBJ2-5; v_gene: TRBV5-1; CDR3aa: ASSMAGEGQETQY
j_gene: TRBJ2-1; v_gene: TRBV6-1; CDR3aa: ASSGQAGFSYNEQF
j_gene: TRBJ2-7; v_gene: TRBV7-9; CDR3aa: ASSLFRRDRGSPYEQY
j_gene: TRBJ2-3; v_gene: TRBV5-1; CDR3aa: ASSKQGYTDTQY
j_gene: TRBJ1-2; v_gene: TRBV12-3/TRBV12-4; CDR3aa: ASSLGAVYGYT
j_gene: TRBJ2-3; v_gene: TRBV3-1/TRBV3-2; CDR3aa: ASSQDRGDTQY
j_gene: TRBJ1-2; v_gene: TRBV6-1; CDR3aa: ASSEALGTGSGYT
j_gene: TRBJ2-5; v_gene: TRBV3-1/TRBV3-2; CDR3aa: ASSRYRWETQY
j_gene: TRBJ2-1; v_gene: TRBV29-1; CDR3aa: SVEQGSEQF
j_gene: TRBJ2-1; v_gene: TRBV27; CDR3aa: ASSLGTSGSNEQF
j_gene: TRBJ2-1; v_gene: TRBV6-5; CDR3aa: ASSAGTGFFNEQF
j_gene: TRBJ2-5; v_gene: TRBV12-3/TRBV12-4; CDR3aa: ASGRETQY